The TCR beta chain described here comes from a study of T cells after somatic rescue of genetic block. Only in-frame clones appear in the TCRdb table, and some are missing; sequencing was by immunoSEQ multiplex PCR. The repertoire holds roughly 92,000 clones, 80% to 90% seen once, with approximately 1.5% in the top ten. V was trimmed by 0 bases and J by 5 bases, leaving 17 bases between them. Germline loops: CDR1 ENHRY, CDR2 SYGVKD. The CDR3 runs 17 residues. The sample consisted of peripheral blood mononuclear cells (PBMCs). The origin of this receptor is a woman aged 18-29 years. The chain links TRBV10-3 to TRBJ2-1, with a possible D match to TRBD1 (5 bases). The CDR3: CAISESGVGLLDNEQFF. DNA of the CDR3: TGTGCCATCAGTGAGTCGGGTGTGGGGCTTCTGGACAATGAGCAGTTCTTC.